Included here is one T cell receptor beta chain sequence, with context. The target antigen is unknown. Researchers isolated total RNA from whole blood without sorting T cells. Every TCR library consumed around 3,300 ng of total RNA. TCRdb reprocessed the 5' RACE reads and stores each CDR3 protein as one record, lacking DNA. Its table records around 410,000 distinct CDR3 sequences. The CDR3 is made up of 16 amino acids. Germline V CDR1 and CDR2: SGHRS, YFSETQ. The data were obtained in a study of monozygotic twins with inflammatory bowel disease. Whole-study results and caveats: Patient repertoires may have gained variability from differing immunosuppressive treatments.

The rearrangement links TRBV5-1 to TRBJ2-3; the TCRdb D gene call, TRBD2, has no DNA to confirm it. The origin of this receptor is a human donor with ulcerative colitis or Crohn's disease, or a healthy co-twin of an affected twin (not recorded which). Sample: blood. The CDR3 spells CASSLALAGLADTQYF.